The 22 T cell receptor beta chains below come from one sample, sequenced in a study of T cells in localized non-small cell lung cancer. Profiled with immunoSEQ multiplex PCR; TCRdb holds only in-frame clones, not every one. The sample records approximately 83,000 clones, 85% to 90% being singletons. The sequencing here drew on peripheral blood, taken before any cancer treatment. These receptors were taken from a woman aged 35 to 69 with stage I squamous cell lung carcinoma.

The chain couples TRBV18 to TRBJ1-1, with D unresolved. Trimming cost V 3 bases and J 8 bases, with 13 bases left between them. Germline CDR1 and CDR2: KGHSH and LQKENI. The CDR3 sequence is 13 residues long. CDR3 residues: CASSPFTGLEAFF. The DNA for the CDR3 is TGTGCCAGCTCACCCTTTACCGGATTGGAAGCTTTCTTT.

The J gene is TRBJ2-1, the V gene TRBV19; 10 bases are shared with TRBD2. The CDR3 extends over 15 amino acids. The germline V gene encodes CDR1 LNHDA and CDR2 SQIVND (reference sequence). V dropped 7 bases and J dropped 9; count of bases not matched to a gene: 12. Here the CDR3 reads CASTPAPRTSGEQFF. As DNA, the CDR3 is TGTGCCAGTACCCCAGCCCCAAGGACTAGCGGTGAGCAGTTCTTC.

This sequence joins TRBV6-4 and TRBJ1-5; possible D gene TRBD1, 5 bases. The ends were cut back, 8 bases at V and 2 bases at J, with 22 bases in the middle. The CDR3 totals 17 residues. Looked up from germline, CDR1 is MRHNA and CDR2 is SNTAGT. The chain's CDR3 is CASEGWDHGEGNQPQHF. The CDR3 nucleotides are TGTGCCAGCGAAGGATGGGACCACGGAGAGGGCAATCAGCCCCAGCATTTT.

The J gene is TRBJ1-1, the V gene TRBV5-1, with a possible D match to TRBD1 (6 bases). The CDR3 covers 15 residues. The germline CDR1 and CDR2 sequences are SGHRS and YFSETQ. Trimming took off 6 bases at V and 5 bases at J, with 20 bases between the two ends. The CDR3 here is CASTPEGGTRTEAFF. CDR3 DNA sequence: TGCGCCAGCACCCCGGAGGGGGGAACGAGAACTGAAGCTTTCTTT.

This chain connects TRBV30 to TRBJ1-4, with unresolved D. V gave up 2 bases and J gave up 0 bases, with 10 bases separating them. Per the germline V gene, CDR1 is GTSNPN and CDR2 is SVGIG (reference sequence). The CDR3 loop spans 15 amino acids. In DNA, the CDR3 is TGTGCCTGGAGTACCATGGGAACAACTAATGAAAAACTGTTTTTT. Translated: CAWSTMGTTNEKLFF. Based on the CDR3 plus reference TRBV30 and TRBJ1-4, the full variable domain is SQTIHQWPATLVQPVGSPLSLECTVEGTSNPNLYWYRQAAGRGLQLLFYSVGIGQISSEVPQNLSASRPQDRQFILSSKKLLLSDSGFYLCAWSTMGTTNEKLFFGSGTQLSVL.

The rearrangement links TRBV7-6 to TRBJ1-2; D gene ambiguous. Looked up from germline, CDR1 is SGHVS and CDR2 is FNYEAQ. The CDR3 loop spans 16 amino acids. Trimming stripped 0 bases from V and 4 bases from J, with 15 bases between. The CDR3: CASSLAFLTGGYGYTF. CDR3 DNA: TGTGCCAGCAGCTTAGCCTTTTTGACTGGCGGCTATGGCTACACCTTC.

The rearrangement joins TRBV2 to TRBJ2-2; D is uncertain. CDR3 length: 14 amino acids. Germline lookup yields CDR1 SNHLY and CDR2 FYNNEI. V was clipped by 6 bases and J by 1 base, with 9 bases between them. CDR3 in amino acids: CASSLNKNTGELFF. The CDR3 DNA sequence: TGTGCCAGCAGCCTAAACAAGAACACCGGGGAGCTGTTTTTT.

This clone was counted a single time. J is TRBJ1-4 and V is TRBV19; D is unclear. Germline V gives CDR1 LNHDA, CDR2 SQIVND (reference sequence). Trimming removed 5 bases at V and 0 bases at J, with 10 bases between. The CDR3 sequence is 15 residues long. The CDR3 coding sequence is TGTGCCAGTAGTCTTCAGATAGCAACTAATGAAAAACTGTTTTTT. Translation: CASSLQIATNEKLFF.

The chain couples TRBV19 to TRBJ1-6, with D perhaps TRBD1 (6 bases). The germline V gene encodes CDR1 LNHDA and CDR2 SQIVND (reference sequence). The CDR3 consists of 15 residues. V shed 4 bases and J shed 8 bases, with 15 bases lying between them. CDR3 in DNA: TGTGCCAGTAGTACGGCAGGGGAGGGGCATTCACCCCTCCACTTT. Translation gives CASSTAGEGHSPLHF.

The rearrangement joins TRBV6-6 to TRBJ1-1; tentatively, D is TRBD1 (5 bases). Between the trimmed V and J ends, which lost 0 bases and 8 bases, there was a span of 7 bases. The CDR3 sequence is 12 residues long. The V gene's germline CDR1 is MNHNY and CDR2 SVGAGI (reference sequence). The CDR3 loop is CASSYSRGEAFF. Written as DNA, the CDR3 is TGTGCCAGCAGTTACTCACGGGGCGAAGCTTTCTTT.

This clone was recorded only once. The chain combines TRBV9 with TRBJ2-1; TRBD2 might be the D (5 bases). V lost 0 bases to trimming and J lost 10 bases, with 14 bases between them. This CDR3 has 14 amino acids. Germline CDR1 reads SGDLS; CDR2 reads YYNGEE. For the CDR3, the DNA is TGTGCCAGCAGCGTAGGACGAAGCGGCGAAGAGCAGTTCTTC. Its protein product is CASSVGRSGEEQFF.

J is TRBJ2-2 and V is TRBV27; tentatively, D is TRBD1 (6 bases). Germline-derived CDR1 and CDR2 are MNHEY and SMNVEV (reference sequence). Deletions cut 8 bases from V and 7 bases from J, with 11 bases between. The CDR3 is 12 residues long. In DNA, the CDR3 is TGTGCCAGCGCTCAGGGGATCGGGGAGCTGTTTTTT. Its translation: CASAQGIGELFF.

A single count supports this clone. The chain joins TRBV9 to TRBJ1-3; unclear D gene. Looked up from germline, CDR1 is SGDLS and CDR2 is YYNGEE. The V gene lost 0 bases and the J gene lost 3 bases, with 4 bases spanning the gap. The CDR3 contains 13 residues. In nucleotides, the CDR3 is TGTGCCAGCAGCGTAGACTATGGAAACACCATATATTTT. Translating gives CASSVDYGNTIYF.

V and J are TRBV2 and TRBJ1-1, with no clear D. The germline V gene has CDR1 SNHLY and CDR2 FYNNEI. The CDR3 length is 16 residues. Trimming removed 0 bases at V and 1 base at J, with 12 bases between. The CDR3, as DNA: TGTGCCAGCAGTGAAGCGTTAGGGAGGGCGAACACTGAAGCTTTCTTT. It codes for CASSEALGRANTEAFF.

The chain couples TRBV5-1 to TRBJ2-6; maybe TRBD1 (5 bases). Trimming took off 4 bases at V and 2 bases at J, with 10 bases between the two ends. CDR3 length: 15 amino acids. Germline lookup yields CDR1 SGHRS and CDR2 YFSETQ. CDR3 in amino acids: CASSGAEPGANVLTF. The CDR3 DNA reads TGCGCCAGCAGCGGGGCCGAACCTGGGGCCAACGTCCTGACTTTC. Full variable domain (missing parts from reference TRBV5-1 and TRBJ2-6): KAGVTQTPRYLIKTRGQQVTLSCSPISGHRSVSWYQQTPGQGLQFLFEYFSETQRNKGNFPGRFSGRQFSNSRSEMNVSTLELGDSALYLCASSGAEPGANVLTFGAGSRLTVL.

This CDR3 is CASSRIGTVYEQYF. CDR3 bases: TGTGCCAGCAGTCGCATCGGGACAGTGTACGAGCAGTACTTC. The rearrangement joins TRBV6-6 to TRBJ2-7; 7 bases fit TRBD1. CDR3 length: 14 residues. Germline values: CDR1 MNHNY, CDR2 SVGAGI (reference sequence). After removal of 5 bases from V and 4 bases from J, the junction contained 8 bases not matched to a gene.

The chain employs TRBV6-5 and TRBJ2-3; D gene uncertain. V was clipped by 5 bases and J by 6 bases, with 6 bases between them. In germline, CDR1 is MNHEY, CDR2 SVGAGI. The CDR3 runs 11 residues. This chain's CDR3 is CASSEGDTQYF. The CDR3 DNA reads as TGTGCCAGCAGTGAAGGGGATACGCAGTATTTT.

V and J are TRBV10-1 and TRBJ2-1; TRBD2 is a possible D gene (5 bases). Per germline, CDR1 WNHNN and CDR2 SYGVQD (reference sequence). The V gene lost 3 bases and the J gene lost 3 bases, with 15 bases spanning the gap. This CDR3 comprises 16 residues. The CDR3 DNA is TGCGCCAGCAGTGATCGGGCTAGCAGTGTCTACAATGAGCAGTTCTTC. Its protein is CASSDRASSVYNEQFF.

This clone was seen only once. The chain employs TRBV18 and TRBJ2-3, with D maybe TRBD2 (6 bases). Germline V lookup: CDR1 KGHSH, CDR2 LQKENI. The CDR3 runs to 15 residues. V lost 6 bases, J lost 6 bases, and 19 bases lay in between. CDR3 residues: CASSQEAGLGDTQYF. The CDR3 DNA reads TGTGCCAGCTCCCAAGAGGCGGGGCTAGGCGATACGCAGTATTTT. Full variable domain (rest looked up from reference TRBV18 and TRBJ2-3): NAGVMQNPRHLVRRRGQEARLRCSPMKGHSHVYWYRQLPEEGLKFMVYLQKENIIDESGMPKERFSAEFPKEGPSILRIQQVVRGDSAAYFCASSQEAGLGDTQYFGPGTRLTVL.

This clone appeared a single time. CDR3 DNA: TGTGCCAGCAGCCAAGATCTACAGGGCGCCTATGGCTACACCTTC. This gives the protein CASSQDLQGAYGYTF. This sequence joins TRBV4-2 and TRBJ1-2; TRBD1 might be the D (6 bases). The CDR3 contains 15 residues. Germline V gene sequence: CDR1 LGHNA, CDR2 YNFKEQ. V lost 0 bases and J 4 bases, leaving 12 bases between the germline ends.

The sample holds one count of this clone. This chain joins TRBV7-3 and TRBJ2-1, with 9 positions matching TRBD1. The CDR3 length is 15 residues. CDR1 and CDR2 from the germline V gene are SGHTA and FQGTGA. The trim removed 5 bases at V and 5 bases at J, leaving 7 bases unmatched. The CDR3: CASSTGTGWNNEQFF. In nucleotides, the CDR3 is TGTGCCAGCAGCACCGGGACAGGGTGGAACAATGAGCAGTTCTTC. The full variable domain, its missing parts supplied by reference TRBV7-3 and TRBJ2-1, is GAGVSQTPSNKVTEKGKYVELRCDPISGHTALYWYRQSLGQGPEFLIYFQGTGAADDSGLPNDRFFAVRPEGSVSTLKIQRTERGDSAVYLCASSTGTGWNNEQFFGPGTRLTVL.

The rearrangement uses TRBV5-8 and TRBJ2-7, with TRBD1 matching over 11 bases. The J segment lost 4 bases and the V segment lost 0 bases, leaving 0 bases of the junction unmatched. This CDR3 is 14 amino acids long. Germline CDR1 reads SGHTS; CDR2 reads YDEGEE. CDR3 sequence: CASSLGDRGYEQYF. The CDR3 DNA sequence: TGTGCCAGCAGCTTGGGGGACAGGGGGTACGAGCAGTACTTC.